The clone carrying this T cell receptor beta chain was found many times. The antigen is not known. There were TCR beta CDR3 regions amplified from RNA transcripts. A set of HTBI primers served as the primers for a first-round RT-PCR of the TCR CDR3. A single record per CDR3 protein comes from TCRdb applying MiXCR to the multiplex PCR reads. This repertoire shows roughly 420,000 distinct CDR3 sequences, 15% to 17% found once; its top ten account for about 14%. This CDR3 comprises 15 residues. Germline V gene sequence: CDR1 DFQATT, CDR2 SNEGSKA (reference sequence). V was cut by 5 bases and J by 0 bases, with 13 bases left in between. Among the patients, aged 18 to 65, hyperthyroidism was newly diagnosed and had lasted under 2 months. PBMCs were derived from about 9.1 ml fresh peripheral blood. This sample stems from a study of T cells in Graves' hyperthyroidism and ophthalmopathy. Findings and limits, study-wide: Progression to ophthalmopathy was predicted a median of roughly 6.5 months early.

The TCR originated in a woman between 18 and 29 years old with Graves' hyperthyroidism. Input material: blood. The J gene is TRBJ1-4, the V gene TRBV20-1; D gene unclear. The CDR3 protein is CSARDKTTTNEKLFF. The CDR3 DNA follows: TGCAGTGCTCGTGATAAAACTACAACTAATGAAAAACTGTTTTTT.